This T cell receptor (beta chain) derives from a study of CD8 T cells in ankylosing spondylitis. In germline, CDR1 is SGHNT, CDR2 YYREEE (reference sequence). J was trimmed by 2 bases and V by 4 bases; bases with no gene match: 5. CDR3 size: 14 residues. Study-level points and caveats: Reported data indicate significant enrichment of disease-linked clones within matched ankylosing spondylitis synovial fluid.

This clonotype was observed at least ten times. What it binds is unknown. Via MiXCR, TCRdb re-called the 5' RACE reads, giving one row per CDR3 protein. Of about 200,000 distinct CDR3 sequences listed, 20% to 30% are singletons. Sequenced material: blood, either unsorted or a sorted T cell fraction (not recorded which). This chain joins TRBV5-4 and TRBJ1-2; 7 bases align to TRBD1. The receptor was derived from a male donor with ankylosing spondylitis or in good health (not recorded which). The DNA for the CDR3 is TGTGCCAGCAGCACCTCGACAGGGAACTATGGCTACACCTTC. This translates into CASSTSTGNYGYTF.